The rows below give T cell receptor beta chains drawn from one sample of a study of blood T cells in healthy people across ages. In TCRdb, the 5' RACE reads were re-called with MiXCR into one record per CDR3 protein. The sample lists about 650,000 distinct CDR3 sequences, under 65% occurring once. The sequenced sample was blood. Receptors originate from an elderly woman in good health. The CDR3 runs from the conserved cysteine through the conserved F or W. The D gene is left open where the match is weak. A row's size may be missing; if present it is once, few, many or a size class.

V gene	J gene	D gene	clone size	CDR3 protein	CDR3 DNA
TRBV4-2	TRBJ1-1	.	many	CASTRGRENTEAFF	TGTGCCAGCACCCGAGGCAGGGAGAACACTGAAGCTTTCTTT
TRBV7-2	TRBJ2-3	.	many	CASSPPGFTDTQYF	TGTGCCAGCAGCCCACCCGGTTTCACAGATACGCAGTATTTT
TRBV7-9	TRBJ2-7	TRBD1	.	CASSLGQGAYGQYF	TGTGCCAGCAGCTTAGGGCAGGGGGCCTACGGGCAGTACTTC
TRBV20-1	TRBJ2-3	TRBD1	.	CSASSGTGQDTQYF	TGCAGTGCTAGCTCCGGGACAGGGCAGGATACGCAGTATTTT
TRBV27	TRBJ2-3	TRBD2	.	CASASGGGQDTQYF	TGTGCCAGCGCTAGCGGGGGGGGGCAAGATACGCAGTATTTT
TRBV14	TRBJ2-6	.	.	CASGRGTGANVLTF	TGTGCCAGCGGCCGGGGAACTGGGGCCAACGTCCTGACTTTC
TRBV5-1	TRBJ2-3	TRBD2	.	CASSLGLAVTFGTDTQYF	TGCGCCAGCAGCCTGGGACTAGCGGTTACCTTTGGCACAGATACGCAGTATTTT
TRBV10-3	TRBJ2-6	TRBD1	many	CAISDPTGELSFPSGANVLTF	TGTGCCATCAGTGATCCAACAGGGGAGTTGTCGTTTCCATCTGGGGCCAACGTCCTGACTTTC
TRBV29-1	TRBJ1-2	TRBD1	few	CSVDRSRGYGYTF	TGCAGCGTTGATAGGTCCAGGGGGTACGGCTACACCTTC
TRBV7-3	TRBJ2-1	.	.	CASSLTWGRENEQFF	TGTGCCAGCAGCTTAACGTGGGGTAGGGAAAATGAGCAGTTCTTC
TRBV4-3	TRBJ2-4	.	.	CASSQVWDGKNIQYF	TGCGCCAGCAGCCAAGTGTGGGATGGCAAAAACATTCAGTACTTC
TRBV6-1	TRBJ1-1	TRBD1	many	CASRRGDRALIPTEAFF	TGTGCCAGCAGGCGAGGCGACAGGGCTCTCATTCCGACTGAAGCTTTCTTT
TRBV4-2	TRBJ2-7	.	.	CAPEGRGQIGYEQYF	TGTGCCCCCGAGGGGAGGGGGCAGATTGGGTACGAGCAGTACTTC
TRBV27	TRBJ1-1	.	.	CASSPPKHQRNIEAFF	TGTGCCAGCAGTCCCCCCAAACACCAGAGAAACATTGAAGCTTTCTTT
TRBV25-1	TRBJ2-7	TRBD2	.	CASSEFRGEGSEQYF	TGTGCCAGCAGTGAATTTCGGGGGGAGGGCTCCGAGCAGTACTTC
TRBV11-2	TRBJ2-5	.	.	CASSLVSGRKEETQYF	TGTGCCAGCAGCTTAGTTAGTGGCAGGAAAGAAGAGACCCAGTACTTC
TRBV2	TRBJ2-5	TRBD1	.	CASSLPGQGLGETQYF	TGTGCCAGCAGCCTTCCGGGACAGGGGTTGGGAGAGACCCAGTACTTC
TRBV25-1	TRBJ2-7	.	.	CASSDKLPSSYEQYF	TGTGCCAGCAGTGACAAACTCCCGAGCTCCTACGAGCAGTACTTC
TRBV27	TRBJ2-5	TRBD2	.	CASSRRLAGGEQYF	TGTGCCAGCAGTAGAAGACTAGCGGGAGGTGAGCAGTACTTC
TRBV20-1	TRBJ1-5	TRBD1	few	CSASKWDSLNQPQHF	TGCAGTGCTAGTAAGTGGGACAGTCTCAATCAGCCCCAGCATTTT
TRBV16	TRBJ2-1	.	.	CASSPQVGTASYNEQFF	TGTGCCAGCAGCCCCCAGGTGGGGACCGCATCCTACAATGAGCAGTTCTTC
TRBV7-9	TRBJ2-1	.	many	CASTILSGDNEQFF	TGTGCCAGCACCATTCTTTCAGGGGACAATGAGCAGTTCTTC
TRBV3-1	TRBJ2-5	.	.	CASSQGQTKQYF	TGTGCCAGCAGCCAAGGTCAAACGAAGCAGTACTTC
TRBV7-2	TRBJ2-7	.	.	CASSPTFGTYEQYF	TGTGCCAGCAGCCCAACATTCGGCACCTACGAGCAGTACTTC
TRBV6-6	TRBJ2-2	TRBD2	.	CASMRAGGNTGELFF	TGTGCCAGCATGAGGGCGGGAGGCAACACCGGGGAGCTGTTTTTT
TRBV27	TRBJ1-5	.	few	CASSLSPSGKFQPQHF	TGTGCCAGCAGTTTATCCCCTTCAGGGAAGTTTCAGCCCCAGCATTTT
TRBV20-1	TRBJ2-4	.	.	CSAIGEGNIQYF	TGCAGTGCTATTGGCGAGGGAAACATTCAGTACTTC
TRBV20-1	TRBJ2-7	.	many	CSARFDPGFTYEQYF	TGCAGTGCCAGATTCGATCCAGGATTTACCTACGAGCAGTACTTC
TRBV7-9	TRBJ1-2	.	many	CASSLGQHLGYTF	TGTGCCAGCAGCTTAGGACAGCACCTCGGCTACACCTTC
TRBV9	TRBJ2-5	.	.	CASSVGANGETQYF	TGTGCCAGCAGCGTAGGAGCGAATGGGGAGACCCAGTACTTC
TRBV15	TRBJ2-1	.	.	CATSDSGTKRNEQFF	TGTGCCACCAGCGATTCCGGGACCAAGAGGAATGAGCAGTTCTTC